The present entry profiles one T cell receptor (beta chain) with its context. This record belongs to a study of T cell changes during pregnancy in multiple sclerosis. The table came from immunoSEQ multiplex PCR; TCRdb's copy has only in-frame clones and leaves some out. The profile shows about 21,000 clones, approximately 90% of them singletons. The source material was CD4+ T cells from peripheral blood mononuclear cells, sampled in the third trimester of pregnancy. The source is a female donor with multiple sclerosis, enrolled in a pregnancy study.

In nucleotides, the CDR3 is TGTGCCAGCAGTCCTTTGACAGGGAGTCTCACTGAAGCTTTCTTT. This codes for CASSPLTGSLTEAFF. V usage is TRBV25-1 and J usage is TRBJ1-1; 7 bases align to TRBD1. V dropped 5 bases and J dropped 4; count of bases not matched to a gene: 10. This CDR3 has 15 residues. Germline-derived CDR1 and CDR2 are MGHDK and SYGVNS.